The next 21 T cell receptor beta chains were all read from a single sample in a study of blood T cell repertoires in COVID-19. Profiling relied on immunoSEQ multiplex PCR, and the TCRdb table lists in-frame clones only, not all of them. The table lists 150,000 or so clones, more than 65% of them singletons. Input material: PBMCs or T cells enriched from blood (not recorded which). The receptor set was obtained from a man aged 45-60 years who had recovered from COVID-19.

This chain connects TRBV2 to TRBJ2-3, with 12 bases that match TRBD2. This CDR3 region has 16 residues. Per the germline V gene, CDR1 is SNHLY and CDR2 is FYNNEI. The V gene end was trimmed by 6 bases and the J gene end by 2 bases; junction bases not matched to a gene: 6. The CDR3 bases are TGTGCCAGCAGGGCCGGACTAGCGGGGAACACAGATACGCAGTATTTT. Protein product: CASRAGLAGNTDTQYF.

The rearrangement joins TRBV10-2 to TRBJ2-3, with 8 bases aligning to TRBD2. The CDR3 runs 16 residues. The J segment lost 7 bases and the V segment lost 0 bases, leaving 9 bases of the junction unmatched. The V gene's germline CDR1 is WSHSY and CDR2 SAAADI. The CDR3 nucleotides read TGCGCCAGCAGTGAGTCATGGCGGGGGGTCAGTTATACGCAGTATTTT. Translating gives CASSESWRGVSYTQYF.

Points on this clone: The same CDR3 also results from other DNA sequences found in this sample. The CDR3 DNA reads TGCAGTGCTAGAGGTGGAGGGGAGCAGTACTTC. Translating gives CSARGGGEQYF. The chain joins TRBV20-1 to TRBJ2-7, with D possibly being TRBD2 (6 bases). Trimming stripped 1 base from V and 7 bases from J, with 8 bases between. There are 11 residues in the CDR3. CDR1 and CDR2 (germline): DFQATT, SNEGSKA (reference sequence).

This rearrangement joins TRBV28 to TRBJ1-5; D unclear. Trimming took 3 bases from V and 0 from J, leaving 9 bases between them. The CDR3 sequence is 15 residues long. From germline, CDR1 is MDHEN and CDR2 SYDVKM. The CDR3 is CASSFTGNSNQPQHF. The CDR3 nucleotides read TGTGCCAGCAGTTTTACGGGAAATAGCAATCAGCCCCAGCATTTT.

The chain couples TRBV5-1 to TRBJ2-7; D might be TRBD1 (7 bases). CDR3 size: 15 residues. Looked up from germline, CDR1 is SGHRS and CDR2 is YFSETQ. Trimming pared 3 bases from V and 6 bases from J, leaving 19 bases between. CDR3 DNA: TGCGCCAGCAGCTCCGGGGGAACAGGGGCCCCCGAGCAGTACTTC. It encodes CASSSGGTGAPEQYF.

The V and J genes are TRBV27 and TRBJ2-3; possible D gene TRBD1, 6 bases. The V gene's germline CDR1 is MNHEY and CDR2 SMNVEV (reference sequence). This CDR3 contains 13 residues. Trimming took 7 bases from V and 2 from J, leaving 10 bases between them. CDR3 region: CASMWGLTDTQYF. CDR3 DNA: TGTGCCAGCATGTGGGGGCTCACAGATACGCAGTATTTT.

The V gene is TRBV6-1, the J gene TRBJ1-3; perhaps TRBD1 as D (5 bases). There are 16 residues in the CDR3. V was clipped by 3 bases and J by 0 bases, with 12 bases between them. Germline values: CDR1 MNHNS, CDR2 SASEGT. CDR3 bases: TGTGCCAGCAGTGACGGGGGGAAGGGCTCTGGAAACACCATATATTTT. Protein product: CASSDGGKGSGNTIYF.

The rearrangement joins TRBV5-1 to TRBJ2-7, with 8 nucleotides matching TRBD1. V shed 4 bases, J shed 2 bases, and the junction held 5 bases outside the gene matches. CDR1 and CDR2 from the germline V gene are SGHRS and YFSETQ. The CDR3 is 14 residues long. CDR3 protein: CASSVGQGPYEQYF. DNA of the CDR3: TGCGCCAGCAGCGTAGGACAGGGACCCTACGAGCAGTACTTC. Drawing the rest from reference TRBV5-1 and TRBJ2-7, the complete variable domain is KAGVTQTPRYLIKTRGQQVTLSCSPISGHRSVSWYQQTPGQGLQFLFEYFSETQRNKGNFPGRFSGRQFSNSRSEMNVSTLELGDSALYLCASSVGQGPYEQYFGPGTRLTVT.

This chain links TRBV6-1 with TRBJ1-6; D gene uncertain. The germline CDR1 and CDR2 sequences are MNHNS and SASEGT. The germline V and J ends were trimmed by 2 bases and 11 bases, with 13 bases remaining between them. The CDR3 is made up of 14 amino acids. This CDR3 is CASSEKSPPPPLHF. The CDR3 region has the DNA TGTGCCAGCAGTGAAAAAAGCCCACCACCACCCCTCCACTTT.

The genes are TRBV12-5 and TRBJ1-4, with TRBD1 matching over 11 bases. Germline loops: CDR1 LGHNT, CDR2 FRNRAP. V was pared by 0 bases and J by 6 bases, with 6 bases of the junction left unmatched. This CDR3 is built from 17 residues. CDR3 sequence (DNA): TGTGCTAGTGGTTTGGTAAGGACAGGGGGCGCAGATGAAAAACTGTTTTTT. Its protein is CASGLVRTGGADEKLFF.

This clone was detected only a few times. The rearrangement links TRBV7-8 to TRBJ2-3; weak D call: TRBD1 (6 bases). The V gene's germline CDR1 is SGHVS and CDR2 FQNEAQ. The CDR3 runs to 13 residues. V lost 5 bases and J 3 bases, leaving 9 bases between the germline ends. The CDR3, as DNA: TGTGCCAGCAGCCTAGGACAGACAGATACGCAGTATTTT. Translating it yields CASSLGQTDTQYF.

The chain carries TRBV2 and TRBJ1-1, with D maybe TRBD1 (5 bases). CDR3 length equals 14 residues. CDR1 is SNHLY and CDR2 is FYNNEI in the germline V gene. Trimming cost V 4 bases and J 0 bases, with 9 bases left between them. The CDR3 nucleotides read TGTGCCAGCAGTGGGGGGGTCATGAACACTGAAGCTTTCTTT. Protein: CASSGGVMNTEAFF.

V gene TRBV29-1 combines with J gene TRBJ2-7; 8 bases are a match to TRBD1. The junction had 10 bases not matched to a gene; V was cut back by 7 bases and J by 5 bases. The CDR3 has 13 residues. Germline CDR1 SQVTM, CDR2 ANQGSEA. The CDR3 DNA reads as TGCAGCGCCAAGGACAGGGCTTACGACGAGCAGTACTTC. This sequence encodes CSAKDRAYDEQYF.

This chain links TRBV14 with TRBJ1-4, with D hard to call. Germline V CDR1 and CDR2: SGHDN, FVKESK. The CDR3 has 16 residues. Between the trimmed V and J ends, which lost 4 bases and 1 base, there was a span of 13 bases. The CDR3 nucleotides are TGTGCCAGCAGCCCCAGACGGTCGGGAACTAATGAAAAACTGTTTTTT. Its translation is CASSPRRSGTNEKLFF.

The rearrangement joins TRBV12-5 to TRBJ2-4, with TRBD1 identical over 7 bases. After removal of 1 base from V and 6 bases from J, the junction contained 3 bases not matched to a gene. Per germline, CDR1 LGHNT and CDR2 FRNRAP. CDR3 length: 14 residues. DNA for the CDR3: TGTGCTAGTGGTTTGGCGGGACAGCGAAACATTCAGTACTTC. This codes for CASGLAGQRNIQYF.

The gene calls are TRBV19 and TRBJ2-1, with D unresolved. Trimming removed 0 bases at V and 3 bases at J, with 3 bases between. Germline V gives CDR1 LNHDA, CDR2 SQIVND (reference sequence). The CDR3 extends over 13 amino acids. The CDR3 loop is CASSIDSYNEQFF. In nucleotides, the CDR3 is TGTGCCAGTAGTATAGATAGCTACAATGAGCAGTTCTTC.

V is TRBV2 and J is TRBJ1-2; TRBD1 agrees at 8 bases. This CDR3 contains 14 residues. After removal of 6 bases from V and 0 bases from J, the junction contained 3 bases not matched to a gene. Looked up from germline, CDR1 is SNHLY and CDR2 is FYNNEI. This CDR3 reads CASRTGVANYGYTF. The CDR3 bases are TGTGCCAGCAGGACAGGGGTGGCTAACTATGGCTACACCTTC.

For the CDR3, the DNA is TGTGCCAGTAGTGCCAGGGCTTCTGGAAACACCATATATTTT. It is translated as CASSARASGNTIYF. V and J are TRBV19 and TRBJ1-3; D is possibly TRBD1 (5 bases). Trimming cost V 5 bases and J 1 base, with 9 bases left between them. This CDR3 region has 14 residues. The germline V gene encodes CDR1 LNHDA and CDR2 SQIVND (reference sequence).

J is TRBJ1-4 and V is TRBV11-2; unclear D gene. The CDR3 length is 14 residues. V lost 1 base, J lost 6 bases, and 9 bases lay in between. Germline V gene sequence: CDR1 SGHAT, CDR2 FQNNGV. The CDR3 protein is CASSLGPVDEKLFF. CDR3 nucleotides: TGTGCCAGCAGCTTAGGGCCCGTTGATGAAAAACTGTTTTTT.

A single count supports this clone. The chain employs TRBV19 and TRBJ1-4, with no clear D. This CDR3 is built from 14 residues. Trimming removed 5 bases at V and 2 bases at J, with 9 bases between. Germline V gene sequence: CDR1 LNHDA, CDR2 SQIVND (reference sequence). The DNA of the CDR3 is TGTGCCAGTAGTGGTCCGGGGACTAATGAAAAACTGTTTTTT. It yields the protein CASSGPGTNEKLFF.

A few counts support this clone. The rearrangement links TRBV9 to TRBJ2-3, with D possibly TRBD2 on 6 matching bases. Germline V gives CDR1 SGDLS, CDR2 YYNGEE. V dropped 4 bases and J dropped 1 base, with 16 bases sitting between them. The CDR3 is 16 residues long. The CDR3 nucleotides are TGTGCCAGCAGCCTACTGGAGGGGATTGGCACAGATACGCAGTATTTT. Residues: CASSLLEGIGTDTQYF.